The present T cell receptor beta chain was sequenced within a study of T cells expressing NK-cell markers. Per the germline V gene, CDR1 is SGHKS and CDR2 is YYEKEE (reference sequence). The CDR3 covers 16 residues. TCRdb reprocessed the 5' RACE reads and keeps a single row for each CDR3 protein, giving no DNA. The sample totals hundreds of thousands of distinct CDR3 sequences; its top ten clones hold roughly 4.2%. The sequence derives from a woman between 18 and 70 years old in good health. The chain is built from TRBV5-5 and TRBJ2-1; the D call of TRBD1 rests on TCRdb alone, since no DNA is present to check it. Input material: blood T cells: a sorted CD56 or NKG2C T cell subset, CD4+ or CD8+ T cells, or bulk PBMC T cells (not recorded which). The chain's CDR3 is CASSLVGGLSYNEQFF.